These T cell receptor beta chains were read from a single sample in a study of identical twins. A single record per CDR3 protein comes from TCRdb applying MiXCR to the 5' RACE reads. The table has roughly 570,000 distinct CDR3 sequences, around a tenth seen once; the top ten hold 3%. This same sample was also taken into another study, of yellow fever vaccine responses in identical twins.

Specimen: PBMCs. Receptors originate from a woman in her late teens or twenties in good health. CDR3s include the opening cysteine and the closing phenylalanine or tryptophan. The D gene is left open where the match is weak. The size of a clone is reported for some rows only, either as once, few or many, or as a class for expanded clones.

j_gene	abundance	d_gene	v_gene	CDR3nt	CDR3aa
TRBJ2-1	few	NA	TRBV20-1	TGCAGTGCTTCACGTCAGGACAATGAGCAGTTCTTC	CSASRQDNEQFF
TRBJ2-7	many	NA	TRBV6-1	TGTGCCAGCAGTGACAGGCCGGCCTACGAGCAGTACTTC	CASSDRPAYEQYF
TRBJ2-5	few	NA	TRBV7-2	TGTGCCAGCAGCTTAGAATCCCGAGGGGAGACCCAGTACTTC	CASSLESRGETQYF
TRBJ2-7	few	TRBD2	TRBV4-1	TGCGCCAGCAGCCAAGAGCGGGAGGGAGGGTACGAGCAGTACTTC	CASSQEREGGYEQYF
TRBJ2-7	many	TRBD2	TRBV20-1	TGCAGTGCCTCCACCGGGGGGGCAGGCTACGAGCAGTACTTC	CSASTGGAGYEQYF
TRBJ2-5	NA	NA	TRBV9	TGTGCCAGCAGTATCGGCGCTCAAGAGACCCAGTACTTC	CASSIGAQETQYF
TRBJ2-7	many	NA	TRBV27	TGTGCCAGCAGTCGGACGGGGGAGTCCTACGAGCAGTACTTC	CASSRTGESYEQYF
TRBJ2-1	few	NA	TRBV18	TGTGCCAGCTCACCCGACAACTCCTACAATGAGCAGTTCTTC	CASSPDNSYNEQFF
TRBJ1-2	few	NA	TRBV20-1	TGCAGTGTTCGGAGATATGGCTACACCTTC	CSVRRYGYTF
TRBJ2-7	NA	TRBD2	TRBV5-1	TGCGCCAGCAGCTTGAAACTAGCGGGAGGGAACTCCTACGAGCAGTACTTC	CASSLKLAGGNSYEQYF
TRBJ2-3	NA	NA	TRBV27	TGTGCCAGCAGTCCCCGGACCCTCTTGGGAAGGGATACGCAGTATTTT	CASSPRTLLGRDTQYF
TRBJ2-2	NA	NA	TRBV4-3	TGCGCCAGCAGCCAAGCAGAAACCGGGGAGCTGTTTTTT	CASSQAETGELFF
TRBJ2-3	NA	TRBD2	TRBV27	TGTGCCAGCCAAAAGAGCGGGGAAGCCCATTCTAGCACAGATACGCAGTATTTT	CASQKSGEAHSSTDTQYF
TRBJ2-5	few	TRBD2	TRBV4-1	TGCGCCAGCAGCCAAGACTGGGGCGGGGGGTTGGGGGAGACCCAGTACTTC	CASSQDWGGGLGETQYF
TRBJ2-1	few	NA	TRBV4-1	TGCGCCAGCAGCCACCCGAGACGCGGGGAATACAATGAGCAGTTCTTC	CASSHPRRGEYNEQFF
TRBJ2-7	few	NA	TRBV2	TGTGCCAGCGGTTATGGGGGGGCCTCCTACGAGCAGTACTTC	CASGYGGASYEQYF
TRBJ1-6	NA	NA	TRBV20-1	TGCAGTGCTTGGAGTCAATCACCCCTCCACTTT	CSAWSQSPLHF
TRBJ2-7	many	NA	TRBV14	TGTGCCAGCAGCCAGACGGACCCGAGGGGATACGAGCAGTACTTC	CASSQTDPRGYEQYF
TRBJ2-3	NA	TRBD2	TRBV7-3	TGTGCCAGCAGCCTCTCCCCTGGTGGGCAGCGGGGTAACATGGGTACGCAGTATTTT	CASSLSPGGQRGNMGTQYF
TRBJ2-1	few	TRBD2	TRBV5-6	TGTGCCAGCAGCGTCGGGACTAGCGGGAGGGCCTTCGTATCCTACAATGAGCAGTTCTTC	CASSVGTSGRAFVSYNEQFF
TRBJ1-5	NA	TRBD1	TRBV6-5	TGTGCCAGCAGTTACTCGAGTCTAGGACAGGGCAGGTCTCAGCCCCAGCATTTT	CASSYSSLGQGRSQPQHF
TRBJ2-7	NA	NA	TRBV6-1	TGTGCCAGCAGTGCCGAACAGGGTAACGAGCAGTACTTC	CASSAEQGNEQYF